Described below is a single T cell receptor beta chain sequence and its context. Its cognate antigen is unknown. Germline CDR1 and CDR2: SEHNR and FQNEAQ (reference sequence). This CDR3 comprises 15 residues. Between the trimmed V and J ends, which lost 4 bases and 8 bases, there was a span of 15 bases. Primers for the PCR totalled 60 Vbeta and 13 Jbeta. Original analysis: There were around 80 million unique TCR beta chains by a later count, and around 10 million of them were shared. The protocol was immunoSEQ multiplex PCR, while the TCRdb copy is restricted to in-frame clones and leaves out a portion. V and J calls and clone size follow that table, whereas D and trimming were derived from the DNA. The repertoire holds about 190,000 clones, with 79% as singletons. The data stem from a study of cytomegalovirus exposure and HLA in healthy donors. General observations from the study: Fewer than 20,000 TCR beta sequences were associated with HLA alleles at 0.05 false discovery rate in a later analysis.

This receptor was taken from a woman between 18 and 30 years old in good health and CMV-seronegative. Sample: PBMCs. The V and J genes are TRBV7-9 and TRBJ1-6; weak D call: TRBD1 (6 bases). The CDR3 loop reads CASSSPGHEHSPLHF. For the CDR3, the DNA is TGTGCCAGCAGCTCACCGGGACACGAACATTCACCCCTCCACTTT.